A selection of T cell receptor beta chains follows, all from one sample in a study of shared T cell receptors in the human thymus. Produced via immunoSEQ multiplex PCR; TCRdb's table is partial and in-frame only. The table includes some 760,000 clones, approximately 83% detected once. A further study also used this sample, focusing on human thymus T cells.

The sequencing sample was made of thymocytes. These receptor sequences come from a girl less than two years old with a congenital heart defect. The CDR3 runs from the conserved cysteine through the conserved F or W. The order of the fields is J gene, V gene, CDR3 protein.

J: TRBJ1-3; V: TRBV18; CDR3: CASSKQTGTGNTIYF
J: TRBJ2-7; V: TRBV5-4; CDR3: CASSLAGRGGSYEQYF
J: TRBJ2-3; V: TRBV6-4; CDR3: CASTLAASTDTQYF
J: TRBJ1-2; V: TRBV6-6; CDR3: CASSPADGQANYGYTF
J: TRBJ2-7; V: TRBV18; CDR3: CASSPGQGLYEQYF
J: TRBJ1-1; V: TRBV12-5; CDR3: CASGLGGGGAEAFF
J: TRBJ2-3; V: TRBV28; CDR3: CASSHTTGKGTDTQYF
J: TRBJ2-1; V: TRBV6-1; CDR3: CASSDGTGCGNEQFF
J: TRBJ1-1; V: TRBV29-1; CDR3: CSARRGPNTEAFF
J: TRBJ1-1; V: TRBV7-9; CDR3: CASSLVGGVTEAFF
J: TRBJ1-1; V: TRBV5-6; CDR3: CASSLGTGANQWGTEAFF
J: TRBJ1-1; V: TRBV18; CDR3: CASSPGGNTEAFF
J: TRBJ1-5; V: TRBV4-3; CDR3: CASSQDWGLNQPQHF
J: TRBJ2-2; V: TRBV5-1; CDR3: CASSILAVTGELFF
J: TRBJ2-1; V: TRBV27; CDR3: CASSIDRDSYNEQFF
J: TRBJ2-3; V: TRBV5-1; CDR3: CASRYSGGGSTDTQYF
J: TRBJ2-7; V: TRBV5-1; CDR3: CASSVTGQGALYEQYF
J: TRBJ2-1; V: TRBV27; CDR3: CASSLTGTVNEQFF
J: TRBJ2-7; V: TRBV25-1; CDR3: CASRFDLQGGSYEQYF
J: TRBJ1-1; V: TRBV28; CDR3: CASSDGHKNTEAFF
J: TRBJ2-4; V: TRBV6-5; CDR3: CASSPRGGNIQYF
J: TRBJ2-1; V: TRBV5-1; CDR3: CASSLWPSSYNEQFF
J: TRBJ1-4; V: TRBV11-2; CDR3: CASSLVGTVRWGEKLFF
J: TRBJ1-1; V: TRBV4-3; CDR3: CASSQRQGDRKAFF
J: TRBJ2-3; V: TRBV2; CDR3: CASSRTSGGPPDTQYF
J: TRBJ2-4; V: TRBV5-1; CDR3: CASSFRGDLAKNIQYF
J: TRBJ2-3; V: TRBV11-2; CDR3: CASSPLRGSSTDTQYF
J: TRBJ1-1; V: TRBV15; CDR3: CATSREGRGGTEAFF
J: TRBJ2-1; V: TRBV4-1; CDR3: CASSQEEGRLPRSYNEQFF
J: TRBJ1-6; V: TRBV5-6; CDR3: CASSLDLDGSRGSPLHF
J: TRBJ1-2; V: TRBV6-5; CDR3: CASSSHRQKNYGYTF
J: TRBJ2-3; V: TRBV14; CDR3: CASSQGLRLAGGRGDTQYF
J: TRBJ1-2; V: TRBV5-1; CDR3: CASSPGDGYTF